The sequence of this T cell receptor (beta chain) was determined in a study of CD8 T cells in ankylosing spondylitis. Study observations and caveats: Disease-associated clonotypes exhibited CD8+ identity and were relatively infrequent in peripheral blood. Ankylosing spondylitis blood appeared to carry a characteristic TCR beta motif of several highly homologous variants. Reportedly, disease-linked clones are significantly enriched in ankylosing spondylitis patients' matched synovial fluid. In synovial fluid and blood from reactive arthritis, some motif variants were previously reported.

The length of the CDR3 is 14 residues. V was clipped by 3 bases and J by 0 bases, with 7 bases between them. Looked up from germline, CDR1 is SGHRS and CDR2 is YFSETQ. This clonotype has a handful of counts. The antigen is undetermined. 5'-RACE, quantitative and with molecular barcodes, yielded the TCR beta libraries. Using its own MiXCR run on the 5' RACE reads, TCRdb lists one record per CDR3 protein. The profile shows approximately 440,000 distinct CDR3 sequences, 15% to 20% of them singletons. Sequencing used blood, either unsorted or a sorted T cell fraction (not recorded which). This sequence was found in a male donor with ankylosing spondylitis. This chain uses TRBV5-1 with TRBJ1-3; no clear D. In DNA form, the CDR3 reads TGCGCCAGCAGCTCGGACGGCTCTGGAAACACCATATATTTT. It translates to CASSSDGSGNTIYF.